One and the same sample provided the 25 T cell receptor beta chains below, sequenced in a study of blood T cell repertoires in COVID-19. The protocol was immunoSEQ multiplex PCR, while the TCRdb copy is restricted to in-frame clones and leaves out a portion. The data hold about 38,000 clones, with around four fifths observed a single time. Sequencing was carried out using peripheral blood. These receptors came from a man in his forties or fifties with active COVID-19.

The J gene is TRBJ2-3, the V gene TRBV23-1; the D gene is possibly TRBD2 (6 bases). TRBV23-1 is designated an ORF whose function remains uncertain. The ends were cut back, 8 bases at V and 0 bases at J, with 18 bases in the middle. The CDR3 extends over 16 amino acids. In nucleotides, the CDR3 is TGCGCCAGCCCCCCTGGAGGGCGGGCAAGCACAGATACGCAGTATTTT. Protein sequence: CASPPGGRASTDTQYF.

The chain uses TRBV19 and TRBJ1-5; TRBD1 agrees at 9 bases. Trimming took 6 bases from V and 6 from J; bases not matched to a gene: 6. The germline CDR1 and CDR2 sequences are LNHDA and SQIVND (reference sequence). This CDR3 comprises 14 residues. The CDR3 nucleotides read TGTGCCAGTAGCCGGACAGGGGTGGGTCAGCCCCAGCATTTT. This sequence encodes CASSRTGVGQPQHF.

V gene TRBV5-5 combines with J gene TRBJ2-1; no clear D. The CDR3 has 13 amino acids. Germline V gives CDR1 SGHKS, CDR2 YYEKEE (reference sequence). The germline V and J ends were trimmed by 5 bases and 6 bases, with 12 bases remaining between them. In DNA, the CDR3 is TGTGCCAGCAGGGTGGAGATTTTCAATGAGCAGTTCTTC. Translation gives CASRVEIFNEQFF.

The rearrangement uses TRBV15 and TRBJ1-1; TRBD1 aligns across 9 bases. Losses at the gene ends were 5 bases for V and 5 bases for J; bases not matched to a gene: 9. The CDR3 runs to 15 residues. Germline V gives CDR1 LNHNV, CDR2 YYDKDF (reference sequence). The CDR3 loop reads CATSDRDRVRTEAFF. The CDR3, as DNA: TGTGCCACCAGCGACCGGGACAGGGTAAGGACTGAAGCTTTCTTT.

The genes are TRBV6-2 or TRBV6-3 and TRBJ1-2; D unresolved. Germline V gene lookup returns CDR1 MNHEY and CDR2 SVGEGT. The CDR3 contains 12 residues. V dropped 2 bases and J dropped 4 bases, with 5 bases sitting between them. CDR3 in DNA: TGTGCCAGCAGTTACAGACTCTATGGCTACACCTTC. This codes for CASSYRLYGYTF.

The V gene is TRBV7-9, the J gene TRBJ1-1; 12 nucleotides match TRBD1. Looked up from germline, CDR1 is SEHNR and CDR2 is FQNEAQ (reference sequence). J was trimmed by 3 bases and V by 4 bases; bases with no gene match: 6. CDR3 size: 16 residues. CDR3 sequence (DNA): TGTGCCAGCAGCTCGGAACGGGACAGGGGGCACACTGAAGCTTTCTTT. Protein sequence: CASSSERDRGHTEAFF.

The chain recombines TRBV5-4 with TRBJ2-1; 10 bases are shared with TRBD2. J was trimmed by 4 bases and V by 4 bases; bases with no gene match: 5. The germline CDR1 and CDR2 sequences are SGHNT and YYREEE (reference sequence). This CDR3 is 15 amino acids long. CDR3 DNA sequence: TGTGCCAGCAGCCCCAGCGGGGGGGGATACAATGAGCAGTTCTTC. It encodes CASSPSGGGYNEQFF.

Only one count was recorded for this clone. The CDR3 protein is CASRKGTGRDLGEKLFF. CDR3 sequence (DNA): TGCGCCAGCAGGAAGGGGACAGGCCGGGATCTTGGGGAAAAACTGTTTTTT. This sequence joins TRBV5-1 and TRBJ1-4, with 8 bases aligning to TRBD1. CDR3 length: 17 amino acids. Trimming removed 5 bases from V and 8 bases from J; junction bases left unmatched: 17. Germline V CDR1 and CDR2: SGHRS, YFSETQ.

V gene TRBV27 combines with J gene TRBJ2-1; TRBD2 is a possible D gene (6 bases). Trimming removed 3 bases from V and 9 bases from J, with 9 bases in between. The CDR3 consists of 12 residues. CDR1 and CDR2 from the germline V gene are MNHEY and SMNVEV (reference sequence). The CDR3 here is CASSFGGFEQFF. CDR3 DNA sequence: TGTGCCAGCAGTTTTGGGGGGTTTGAGCAGTTCTTC.

This clone was seen just once. The chain uses TRBV27 and TRBJ2-3; TRBD2 agrees at 7 bases. In germline, CDR1 is MNHEY, CDR2 SMNVEV (reference sequence). The CDR3 is 14 amino acids. J was trimmed by 3 bases and V by 8 bases; bases with no gene match: 8. The CDR3 region is CASRGLVGTDTQYF. The DNA of the CDR3 is TGTGCCAGCCGCGGACTAGTTGGGACAGATACGCAGTATTTT.

V usage is TRBV5-1 and J usage is TRBJ1-3; 7 positions match TRBD1. The CDR3 has 16 amino acids. The trim removed 1 base at V and 3 bases at J, leaving 7 bases unmatched. Germline V lookup: CDR1 SGHRS, CDR2 YFSETQ. CDR3 sequence reads: CASSLTARGIGNTIYF. The CDR3 DNA reads TGCGCCAGCAGCTTGACGGCCAGGGGGATTGGAAACACCATATATTTT.

The gene calls are TRBV5-6 and TRBJ1-1; 7 positions agree with TRBD1. The V gene's germline CDR1 is SGHDT and CDR2 YYEEEE. Trimming removed 5 bases from V and 7 bases from J; junction bases left unmatched: 8. The CDR3 consists of 13 residues. The CDR3, as DNA: TGTGCCAGCAGGATACAGGGGTGGGGTGAAGCTTTCTTT. Translating gives CASRIQGWGEAFF.

V gene TRBV27 combines with J gene TRBJ2-2; 8 bases map to TRBD1. After removal of 5 bases from V and 4 bases from J, the junction contained 3 bases not matched to a gene. The germline CDR1 and CDR2 sequences are MNHEY and SMNVEV (reference sequence). There are 14 residues in the CDR3. The CDR3 coding sequence is TGTGCCAGCAGTAAAGACAGGGGCACCGGGGAGCTGTTTTTT. Protein: CASSKDRGTGELFF.

This clone was detected only once. V usage is TRBV6-5 and J usage is TRBJ2-3; TRBD2 is a possible D gene (6 bases). Germline V gene data show CDR1 as MNHEY and CDR2 as SVGAGI. V lost 2 bases to trimming and J lost 2 bases, with 8 bases between them. The CDR3 runs 14 residues. The CDR3 DNA is TGTGCCAGCAGTTACCGCGGGGCCACAGATACGCAGTATTTT. This translates into CASSYRGATDTQYF.

This rearrangement joins TRBV2 to TRBJ1-4; TRBD1 aligns across 12 bases. This CDR3 is built from 15 residues. Trimming cost V 7 bases and J 8 bases; bases outside gene matches: 8. Germline-derived CDR1 and CDR2 are SNHLY and FYNNEI. CDR3 nucleotide sequence: TGTGCCAGCATTCCAACCGGGACAGGGGGCGAAAAACTGTTTTTT. This translates into CASIPTGTGGEKLFF. The variable domain in full, with the rest retrieved from reference TRBV2 and TRBJ1-4, is EPEVTQTPSHQVTQMGQEVILRCVPISNHLYFYWYRQILGQKVEFLVSFYNNEISEKSEIFDDQFSVERPDGSNFTLKIRSTKLEDSAMYFCASIPTGTGGEKLFFGSGTQLSVL.

This chain links TRBV7-2 with TRBJ1-2; no clear D gene. CDR3 size: 13 residues. CDR1 SGHTA and CDR2 FQGNSA come from the germline V gene. The germline V and J ends were trimmed by 3 bases and 5 bases, with 10 bases remaining between them. The CDR3 coding sequence is TGTGCCAGCAGCTTGGGCCAGACGTATGGCTACACCTTC. This translates into CASSLGQTYGYTF.

This clone was counted once. The rearrangement joins TRBV4-1 to TRBJ2-1, with 9 bases aligning to TRBD1. The CDR3 length is 16 residues. Germline CDR1 reads MGHRA; CDR2 reads YSYEKL. The V and J ends lost 2 bases and 9 bases, in that order; junction bases with no gene match: 11. The CDR3 nucleotides are TGCGCCAGCAGCCAACTACCGGGACAGGGAAAAAGTGAGCAGTTCTTC. This codes for CASSQLPGQGKSEQFF.

This clone is medium-sized by share. The genes are TRBV9 and TRBJ2-7; 7 bases line up with TRBD2. CDR1 SGDLS and CDR2 YYNGEE come from the germline V gene. The CDR3 totals 14 residues. The V gene end was trimmed by 0 bases and the J gene end by 0 bases; junction bases not matched to a gene: 0. The CDR3 here is CASSVGGSSYEQYF. For the CDR3, the DNA is TGTGCCAGCAGCGTAGGCGGGAGCTCCTACGAGCAGTACTTC.

This clone was recorded once. The chain recombines TRBV10-1 with TRBJ2-7; TRBD1 is a possible D gene (6 bases). Germline values: CDR1 WNHNN, CDR2 SYGVQD (reference sequence). The CDR3 has 11 amino acids. V gave up 6 bases and J gave up 6 bases, with 9 bases separating them. CDR3 nucleotide sequence: TGCGCCAGCAGACAGGGTTGCGAGCAGTACTTC. This translates into CASRQGCEQYF.

The V gene is TRBV11-2, the J gene TRBJ1-2; D not certain. Germline V gives CDR1 SGHAT, CDR2 FQNNGV. The V end lost 2 bases, the J end lost 2 bases, and 9 bases lay between the germline ends. This CDR3 spans 14 amino acids. The CDR3 is CASSLSSPNYGYTF. The CDR3 DNA reads as TGTGCCAGCAGCTTATCGAGCCCCAACTATGGCTACACCTTC.

The rearrangement joins TRBV19 to TRBJ2-1, with 11 bases matching TRBD2. Germline CDR1 is LNHDA and CDR2 is SQIVND (reference sequence). Trimming took 6 bases from V and 4 from J; bases not matched to a gene: 5. There are 15 residues in the CDR3. CDR3 sequence reads: CASSLSSGGYNEQFF. In DNA, the CDR3 is TGTGCCAGTAGCCTTTCTAGCGGGGGGTACAATGAGCAGTTCTTC. Drawing the rest from reference TRBV19 and TRBJ2-1, the complete variable domain is DGGITQSPKYLFRKEGQNVTLSCEQNLNHDAMYWYRQDPGQGLRLIYYSQIVNDFQKGDIAEGYSVSREKKESFPLTVTSAQKNPTAFYLCASSLSSGGYNEQFFGPGTRLTVL.

This sequence joins TRBV4-1 and TRBJ2-1; TRBD2 matches 9 bases. The CDR3 consists of 16 residues. Losses at the gene ends were 4 bases for V and 4 bases for J; bases not matched to a gene: 8. CDR1 and CDR2 (germline): MGHRA, YSYEKL. This CDR3 reads CASSPRGSGGYNEQFF. The DNA for the CDR3 is TGCGCCAGCAGCCCCCGGGGAAGCGGGGGGTACAATGAGCAGTTCTTC.

For the CDR3, the DNA is TGTGCCAGCAGTGGGGGGACAGGTTACGAGCAGTACTTC. Its protein is CASSGGTGYEQYF. The chain links TRBV28 to TRBJ2-5; 8 bases fit TRBD1. The J call may be faulty, since TRBJ2-7 better matches the DNA end. The CDR3 is 13 residues long. CDR1 is MDHEN and CDR2 is SYDVKM in the germline V gene.

The rearrangement uses TRBV5-1 and TRBJ2-6; D may be TRBD1 (5 bases). Germline assignment: CDR1 SGHRS and CDR2 YFSETQ. This CDR3 region has 15 residues. The V gene lost 6 bases and the J gene lost 3 bases, with 13 bases spanning the gap. The DNA for the CDR3 is TGCGCCAGCACAAAGGGGCCGGGTGGGGCCAACGTCCTGACTTTC. Protein: CASTKGPGGANVLTF. Together with reference TRBV5-1 and TRBJ2-6, the CDR3 gives the full variable domain: KAGVTQTPRYLIKTRGQQVTLSCSPISGHRSVSWYQQTPGQGLQFLFEYFSETQRNKGNFPGRFSGRQFSNSRSEMNVSTLELGDSALYLCASTKGPGGANVLTFGAGSRLTVL.

The V call is TRBV25-1, the J call TRBJ1-3; D may be TRBD1 (5 bases). The CDR3 sequence is 14 residues long. V lost 4 bases to trimming and J lost 3 bases, with 10 bases between them. Germline-derived CDR1 and CDR2 are MGHDK and SYGVNS. DNA for the CDR3: TGTGCCAGCAGTGGACAGTGGCTTGGAAACACCATATATTTT. Its protein is CASSGQWLGNTIYF.